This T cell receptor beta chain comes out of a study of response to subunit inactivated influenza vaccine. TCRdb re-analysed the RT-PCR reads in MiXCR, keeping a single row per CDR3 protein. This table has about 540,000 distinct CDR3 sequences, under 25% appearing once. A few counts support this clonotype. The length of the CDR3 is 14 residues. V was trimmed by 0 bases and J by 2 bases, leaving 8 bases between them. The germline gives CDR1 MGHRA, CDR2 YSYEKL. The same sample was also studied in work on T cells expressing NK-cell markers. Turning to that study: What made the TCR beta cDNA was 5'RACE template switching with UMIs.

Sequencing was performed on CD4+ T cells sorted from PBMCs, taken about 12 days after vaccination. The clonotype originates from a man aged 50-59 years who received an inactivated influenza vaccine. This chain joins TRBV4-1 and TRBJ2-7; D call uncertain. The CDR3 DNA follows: TGCGCCAGCAGCCAAGAACGCGGTGCCTACGAGCAGTACTTC. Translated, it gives CASSQERGAYEQYF.